The T cell receptor beta chain described here comes from a study of blood T cell repertoires in COVID-19. Study-level information: Both acute and convalescent COVID-19 samples were obtained from the United States, Italy and Spain. In each case, the material was cDNA or gDNA derived from T cells, B-cell-depleted T cells, or PBMCs.

Original handling: Researchers report that nucleated cell counts were estimated from reference gene primer amplification. The table came from immunoSEQ multiplex PCR; TCRdb's copy has only in-frame clones and leaves some out. V, J and clone size reflect that table, while D and trimming were determined from the DNA. The sample contains over 25,000 clones, approximately 81% of which appear only once. This CDR3 is built from 18 residues. Trimming took 0 bases from V and 0 from J, leaving 14 bases between them. The V gene's germline CDR1 is MNHNS and CDR2 SASEGT. This clone was found a few times. Sequenced sample: peripheral blood. The chain recombines TRBV6-1 with TRBJ1-4; a possible D gene is TRBD1 (6 bases). The origin of this receptor is a man older than 75 with acute or convalescent COVID-19. CDR3 protein: CASSEALQGSATNEKLFF. The CDR3, as DNA: TGTGCCAGCAGTGAAGCTTTACAGGGAAGTGCAACTAATGAAAAACTGTTTTTT.